This T cell receptor (beta chain) was retrieved from a study of T cells in Graves' hyperthyroidism and ophthalmopathy. Study observations and caveats: Blood also showed most of the thyroid clonotypes that were expanded above 0.001. Researchers report that a 13 V-J model separated ophthalmopathy from stable hyperthyroidism.

This clonotype was seen at least ten times. Its antigen is as yet unknown. Newly diagnosed hyperthyroidism, duration under 2 months, in patients aged 18 to 65. TCR beta CDR3 region amplification was performed from RNA transcripts. The primer set for the first-round RT-PCR of the TCR CDR3 was HTBI. In TCRdb, the multiplex PCR reads were re-called with MiXCR into one record per CDR3 protein. The sample holds about 690,000 distinct CDR3 sequences, roughly 17% seen once. CDR1 is MNHNS, CDR2 SASEGT, per germline. CDR3 length: 15 amino acids. V dropped 6 bases and J dropped 8; count of bases not matched to a gene: 10.

Sequencing was done on a sample of blood. The chain recombines TRBV6-1 with TRBJ1-2, with TRBD1 matching 12 bases. The clonotype comes from a man aged 45-60 years with Graves' hyperthyroidism. CDR3 residues: CASSEIPGTGGGYTF. Written as DNA, the CDR3 is TGTGCCAGCAGCGAGATTCCCGGGACAGGGGGCGGCTACACCTTC.